This passage covers 21 T cell receptor beta chains from one sample sequenced in a study of beta chain features in type 1 diabetes. No antigen has been identified for these receptors. Whole-study results and caveats: Moderate yet significant TCRB CDR3 shortening was seen in Type 1 diabetes patients in all four CD4+ subsets.

The authors reverse transcribed all of the isolated RNA, so sequencing captured expressed TCRB transcripts. Sequenced by immunoSEQ multiplex PCR; TCRdb stores in-frame clones only, minus some. This sample has approximately 250,000 clones, with 15% to 20% found just once. Sequenced sample: naive CD4+ T cells from blood. The receptors derive from a man aged 30 to 39 with type 1 diabetes.

This clone was observed a handful of times. The sample carries other DNA sequences with the same CDR3. V and J are TRBV30 and TRBJ2-5, with a tentative D call TRBD2 (5 bases). V was pared by 1 base and J by 5 bases, with 11 bases between. This CDR3 is 13 amino acids long. Looked up from germline, CDR1 is GTSNPN and CDR2 is SVGIG (reference sequence). CDR3 sequence reads: CAWSGLGGETQYF. The CDR3 nucleotides read TGTGCCTGGAGTGGGCTGGGCGGGGAGACCCAGTACTTC.

This chain joins TRBV27 and TRBJ2-7; D could derive from TRBD1 or TRBD2 (5 bases each). Germline V gene lookup returns CDR1 MNHEY and CDR2 SMNVEV (reference sequence). Deletions cut 2 bases from V and 0 bases from J, with 11 bases between. The CDR3 has 15 residues. CDR3 amino acids: CASSLIGAPSYEQYF. Written as DNA, the CDR3 is TGTGCCAGCAGTTTAATCGGGGCCCCCTCCTACGAGCAGTACTTC.

Only a few counts were recorded for this clone. This chain uses TRBV25-1 with TRBJ1-1; the D is unclear. The CDR3 covers 14 residues. V lost 5 bases and J lost 3, with 13 bases in between. The germline V gene has CDR1 MGHDK and CDR2 SYGVNS. DNA of the CDR3: TGTGCCAGCAGTATCCATTCGAGACACACTGAAGCTTTCTTT. Encoded protein: CASSIHSRHTEAFF.

Details on this clone: Different DNA sequences within this sample yield the same CDR3. The V call is TRBV20-1, the J call TRBJ2-7; D is undetermined. CDR3 size: 11 residues. In germline, CDR1 is DFQATT, CDR2 SNEGSKA (reference sequence). The ends were cut back, 2 bases at V and 2 bases at J, with 4 bases in the middle. Written as DNA, the CDR3 is TGCAGTGCTAGACTAACCTACGAGCAGTACTTC. This codes for CSARLTYEQYF.

The V and J genes are TRBV5-1 and TRBJ2-5; no definite D call. Germline values: CDR1 SGHRS, CDR2 YFSETQ. The CDR3 loop spans 14 amino acids. V was cut by 0 bases and J by 1 base, with 7 bases left in between. The CDR3 DNA sequence: TGCGCCAGCAGCTTGGTGGTCAGCCAAGAGACCCAGTACTTC. It is translated as CASSLVVSQETQYF.

This clone turned up a few times. The genes are TRBV7-9 and TRBJ2-2; 7 bases agree with TRBD1. The CDR3 spans 15 residues. The J segment lost 1 base and the V segment lost 4 bases, leaving 3 bases of the junction unmatched. Germline V gene sequence: CDR1 SEHNR, CDR2 FQNEAQ (reference sequence). The chain's CDR3 is CASSSGQLNTGELFF. The CDR3 nucleotides read TGTGCCAGCAGCTCGGGACAGTTGAACACCGGGGAGCTGTTTTTT.

This chain uses TRBV4-1 with TRBJ2-4; D uncertain. CDR3 length: 17 amino acids. Germline V gene data show CDR1 as MGHRA and CDR2 as YSYEKL. The V end was cut by 3 bases, the J end by 8 bases, with 23 bases between. The CDR3 region has the DNA TGCGCCAGCAGCCACGGTGACCTGTGGAGCCCAAGGGACATTCAGTACTTC. Translation gives CASSHGDLWSPRDIQYF.

This sequence joins TRBV7-2 and TRBJ2-7; no definite D call. The V and J ends lost 1 base and 2 bases respectively, with 12 bases between them. CDR3 length: 15 amino acids. CDR1 is SGHTA and CDR2 is FQGNSA in the germline V gene. As DNA, the CDR3 is TGTGCCAGCAGCTTAGTGGCAGTTCTGACCTACGAGCAGTACTTC. It yields the protein CASSLVAVLTYEQYF.

The V and J genes are TRBV29-1 and TRBJ1-3, with a weak D call TRBD1 (6 bases). CDR3 size: 12 residues. Germline CDR1 is SQVTM and CDR2 is ANQGSEA. V lost 6 bases to trimming and J lost 8 bases, with 14 bases between them. Here the CDR3 reads CSVAQGSDTIYF. The CDR3 nucleotides are TGCAGCGTCGCACAGGGTTCTGACACCATATATTTT.

The CDR3 protein is CAWSSRDLHTDTQYF. The CDR3, as DNA: TGTGCCTGGAGTAGCCGGGACTTACACACAGATACGCAGTATTTT. The chain uses TRBV30 and TRBJ2-3, with a weak D call TRBD2 (6 bases). This CDR3 is 15 amino acids long. The V and J ends lost 2 bases and 2 bases respectively, with 14 bases between them. Germline CDR1 GTSNPN, CDR2 SVGIG (reference sequence).

This sequence joins TRBV18 and TRBJ2-1; 8 bases align to TRBD2. With V trimmed by 6 bases and J by 7 bases, 11 bases remained unmatched. Germline CDR1 reads KGHSH; CDR2 reads LQKENI. The CDR3 loop spans 15 amino acids. DNA for the CDR3: TGTGCCAGCTCCCGGGGAGCGGGAGAGTCTAATGAGCAGTTCTTC. The encoded protein is CASSRGAGESNEQFF.

This clone has more than one count but fewer than ten. DNA of the CDR3: TGTGCCAGCAGCTTAGCCAGCGGGAGGGTCGGTGAGCAGTTCTTC. It specifies CASSLASGRVGEQFF. V gene TRBV7-9 combines with J gene TRBJ2-1; 10 bases are shared with TRBD2. The V and J ends lost 0 bases and 9 bases, in that order; junction bases with no gene match: 5. The CDR3 runs 15 residues. Germline CDR1 and CDR2: SEHNR and FQNEAQ (reference sequence).

This chain uses TRBV9 with TRBJ2-1; tentative D call: TRBD1 (6 bases). The CDR3 extends over 15 amino acids. Germline assignment: CDR1 SGDLS and CDR2 YYNGEE. V was pared by 0 bases and J by 8 bases, with 15 bases between. The CDR3 sequence: CASSVVGHKGDEQFF. CDR3 in DNA: TGTGCCAGCAGCGTAGTTGGGCACAAGGGGGATGAGCAGTTCTTC.

This clone appeared a few times. This chain connects TRBV7-2 to TRBJ2-4; D gene unclear. Trimming left V 1 base short and J 0 bases short, with 4 bases between. From germline, CDR1 is SGHTA and CDR2 FQGNSA. This CDR3 is built from 14 residues. CDR3: CASSLGVAKNIQYF. CDR3 DNA: TGTGCCAGCAGCTTAGGAGTAGCCAAAAACATTCAGTACTTC.

This clone was counted a single time. The chain is built from TRBV6-5 and TRBJ2-3; 12 bases are a match to TRBD2. Germline assignment: CDR1 MNHEY and CDR2 SVGAGI. Unmatched junction bases numbered 3, after V lost 6 bases and J lost 2 bases. The CDR3 sequence is 15 residues long. DNA of the CDR3: TGTGCCAGCAGGAGGACTAGCGGGGTCACAGATACGCAGTATTTT. It encodes CASRRTSGVTDTQYF.

The gene calls are TRBV5-1 and TRBJ1-4; D is undetermined. The CDR3 sequence is 14 residues long. The V end was cut by 3 bases, the J end by 5 bases, with 11 bases between. CDR1 SGHRS and CDR2 YFSETQ come from the germline V gene. Written as DNA, the CDR3 is TGCGCCAGCAGCTCGGACGGCCTAAATGAAAAACTGTTTTTT. Protein product: CASSSDGLNEKLFF.

This clone has just a few counts. The rearrangement links TRBV9 to TRBJ1-2; D unclear. The CDR3 is 16 residues long. Germline V CDR1 and CDR2: SGDLS, YYNGEE. The ends were cut back, 2 bases at V and 0 bases at J, with 14 bases in the middle. CDR3 protein: CASSVFWSSTNYGYTF. The CDR3 DNA reads TGTGCCAGCAGCGTTTTTTGGTCCAGTACTAACTATGGCTACACCTTC.

This rearrangement joins TRBV9 to TRBJ1-5; D gene uncertain. This CDR3 is built from 13 residues. The V end lost 0 bases, the J end lost 7 bases, and 8 bases lay between the germline ends. Germline loops: CDR1 SGDLS, CDR2 YYNGEE. CDR3 protein: CASSVAIGQPQHF. The CDR3 DNA reads TGTGCCAGCAGCGTAGCAATCGGGCAGCCCCAGCATTTT.

A few counts support this clone. V usage is TRBV29-1 and J usage is TRBJ2-3; 10 positions match TRBD2. Germline CDR1 is SQVTM and CDR2 is ANQGSEA. This CDR3 comprises 14 residues. With 7 bases clipped from V and 0 bases from J, the junction kept 4 bases outside the gene matches. The DNA of the CDR3 is TGCAGCGGGAAACTAGCGGGGAGCACAGATACGCAGTATTTT. This gives the protein CSGKLAGSTDTQYF.

This chain uses TRBV7-3 with TRBJ2-1; the match to TRBD2 covers 10 bases. The CDR3 has 15 residues. V lost 5 bases to trimming and J lost 7 bases; unmatched junction nucleotides: 8. The germline V gene has CDR1 SGHTA and CDR2 FQGTGA. DNA of the CDR3: TGTGCCAGCAGCCCAGCGGGAGGGCCCGCGAATGAGCAGTTCTTC. The encoded protein is CASSPAGGPANEQFF. The full variable domain, with the rest looked up from reference TRBV7-3 and TRBJ2-1, is GAGVSQTPSNKVTEKGKYVELRCDPISGHTALYWYRQSLGQGPEFLIYFQGTGAADDSGLPNDRFFAVRPEGSVSTLKIQRTERGDSAVYLCASSPAGGPANEQFFGPGTRLTVL.

V is TRBV18 and J is TRBJ2-6; D unresolved. This CDR3 has 17 amino acids. Germline V CDR1 and CDR2: KGHSH, LQKENI. Trimming cost V 3 bases and J 0 bases, with 12 bases left between them. Here the CDR3 reads CASSPSIVDSGANVLTF. Written as DNA, the CDR3 is TGTGCCAGCTCACCGTCTATCGTGGACTCTGGGGCCAACGTCCTGACTTTC.